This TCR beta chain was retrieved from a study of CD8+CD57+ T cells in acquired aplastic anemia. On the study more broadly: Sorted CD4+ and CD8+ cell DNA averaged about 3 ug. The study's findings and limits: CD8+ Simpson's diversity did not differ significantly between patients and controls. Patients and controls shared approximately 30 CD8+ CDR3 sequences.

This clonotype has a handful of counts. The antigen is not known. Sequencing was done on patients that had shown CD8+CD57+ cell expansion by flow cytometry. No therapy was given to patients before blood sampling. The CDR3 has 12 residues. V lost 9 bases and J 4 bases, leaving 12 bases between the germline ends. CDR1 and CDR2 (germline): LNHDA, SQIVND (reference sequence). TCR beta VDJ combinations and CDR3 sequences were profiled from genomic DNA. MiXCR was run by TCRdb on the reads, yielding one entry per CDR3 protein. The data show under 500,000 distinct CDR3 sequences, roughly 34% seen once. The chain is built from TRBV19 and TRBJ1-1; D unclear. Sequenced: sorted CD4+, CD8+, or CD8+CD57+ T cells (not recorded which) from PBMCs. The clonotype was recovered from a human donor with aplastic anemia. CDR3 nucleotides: TGTGCCAGCTCACCGGAGGCCACTGAAGCTTTCTTT. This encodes CASSPEATEAFF.